The rows below give T cell receptor beta chains drawn from one sample of a study of T cell responses to AZD1222 COVID-19 vaccine. TCRdb keeps only in-frame clones here, not all; method: immunoSEQ multiplex PCR. Of around 30,000 clones in the sample, over 90% are singletons; the top ten hold over 8%. The starting material was peripheral blood, obtained on day 0 of AZD1222 vaccination. The receptors shown here come from an adult in good health. The CDR3 runs from the conserved cysteine through the conserved F or W. The order of the fields is D gene, clone size, J gene, V gene, CDR3 length, CDR3 DNA, CDR3 protein. A D gene is named only where the DNA matches it firmly. Rows may omit the clone size; those that give it use once, few, many or a size class.

D gene: TRBD2; clone size: once; J gene: TRBJ2-3; V gene: TRBV24-1; CDR3 length: 16; CDR3 DNA: TGTGCCACCAGTGATCGACGGGGGGGCAATATTGATACGCAGTATTTT; CDR3 protein: CATSDRRGGNIDTQYF
D gene: -; clone size: -; J gene: TRBJ2-1; V gene: TRBV5-1; CDR3 length: 15; CDR3 DNA: TGCGCCAGCAGCTCTTCAGGGGGCGGGGGTAATGAGCAGTTCTTC; CDR3 protein: CASSSSGGGGNEQFF
D gene: -; clone size: once; J gene: TRBJ1-1; V gene: TRBV5-1; CDR3 length: 15; CDR3 DNA: TGCGCCAGCAGTGCGATGGGGGGCTTGAACACTGAAGCTTTCTTT; CDR3 protein: CASSAMGGLNTEAFF
D gene: TRBD1; clone size: -; J gene: TRBJ1-2; V gene: TRBV10-3; CDR3 length: 14; CDR3 DNA: TGTGCCACCTTAAGGACAGGGGCAGACTATGGCTACACCTTC; CDR3 protein: CATLRTGADYGYTF
D gene: TRBD2; clone size: -; J gene: TRBJ2-2; V gene: TRBV15; CDR3 length: 18; CDR3 DNA: TGTGCCACCAGCAGAGAGAGACTAGCGGGAGGGAGCACCGGGGAGCTGTTTTTT; CDR3 protein: CATSRERLAGGSTGELFF
D gene: -; clone size: -; J gene: TRBJ2-1; V gene: TRBV19; CDR3 length: 13; CDR3 DNA: TGTGCCAGTAGTGCGGTTTCCTACAATGAGCAGTTCTTC; CDR3 protein: CASSAVSYNEQFF
D gene: TRBD1; clone size: -; J gene: TRBJ2-5; V gene: TRBV30; CDR3 length: 14; CDR3 DNA: TGTGCCTGGGAGAGGACAGGGGCAAAGGAGACCCAGTACTTC; CDR3 protein: CAWERTGAKETQYF
D gene: -; clone size: -; J gene: TRBJ1-5; V gene: TRBV15; CDR3 length: 16; CDR3 DNA: TGTGCCACCAGCAGAGCAGGGATTCGAGATAATCAGCCCCAGCATTTT; CDR3 protein: CATSRAGIRDNQPQHF
D gene: -; clone size: few; J gene: TRBJ1-1; V gene: TRBV18; CDR3 length: 12; CDR3 DNA: TGTGCCAGCTCACGGGAGAACACTGAAGCTTTCTTT; CDR3 protein: CASSRENTEAFF
D gene: -; clone size: -; J gene: TRBJ2-7; V gene: TRBV5-8; CDR3 length: 13; CDR3 DNA: TGTGCCAGCTCGGGGTATGTCTCCTACGAGCAGTACTTC; CDR3 protein: CASSGYVSYEQYF
D gene: -; clone size: -; J gene: TRBJ1-2; V gene: TRBV7-8; CDR3 length: 15; CDR3 DNA: TGTGCCAGCAGTCCTACAGCGTTAGCTAACTATGGCTACACCTTC; CDR3 protein: CASSPTALANYGYTF
D gene: -; clone size: -; J gene: TRBJ2-7; V gene: TRBV3-1/TRBV3-2; CDR3 length: 15; CDR3 DNA: TGTGCCAGCAGCCAAGGGATAGCTCCTACCTACGAGCAGTACTTC; CDR3 protein: CASSQGIAPTYEQYF
D gene: -; clone size: -; J gene: TRBJ2-7; V gene: TRBV5-5; CDR3 length: 15; CDR3 DNA: TGTGCCAGCACCCTACCCGGGGGCCTGGACTACGAGCAGTACTTC; CDR3 protein: CASTLPGGLDYEQYF
D gene: TRBD2; clone size: -; J gene: TRBJ2-5; V gene: TRBV19; CDR3 length: 15; CDR3 DNA: TGTGCCAGTAGTTTCAGCGGGGGGGTTGGAGAGACCCAGTACTTC; CDR3 protein: CASSFSGGVGETQYF
D gene: TRBD1; clone size: few; J gene: TRBJ1-5; V gene: TRBV6-1; CDR3 length: 16; CDR3 DNA: TGTGCCAGCAGTGAAGCTCCAGGACAGGGGAATCAGCCCCAGCATTTT; CDR3 protein: CASSEAPGQGNQPQHF
D gene: -; clone size: -; J gene: TRBJ1-2; V gene: TRBV7-9; CDR3 length: 15; CDR3 DNA: TGTGCCAGCAGCTTAGGAGAGAGGGCCGGCTATGGCTACACCTTC; CDR3 protein: CASSLGERAGYGYTF
D gene: -; clone size: -; J gene: TRBJ1-1; V gene: TRBV28; CDR3 length: 12; CDR3 DNA: TGTGCCAGCAGTTTACTGGACACTGAAGCTTTCTTT; CDR3 protein: CASSLLDTEAFF
D gene: -; clone size: -; J gene: TRBJ2-7; V gene: TRBV11-3; CDR3 length: 13; CDR3 DNA: TGTGCCAGCAGCTTTGACGTCACTGGGGAGCAGTACTTC; CDR3 protein: CASSFDVTGEQYF
D gene: -; clone size: -; J gene: TRBJ2-7; V gene: TRBV10-3; CDR3 length: 15; CDR3 DNA: TGTGCCATCAGTGGAGGACAGACCGCGGCCTACGAGCAGTACTTC; CDR3 protein: CAISGGQTAAYEQYF
D gene: -; clone size: -; J gene: TRBJ1-4; V gene: TRBV5-8; CDR3 length: 15; CDR3 DNA: TGTGCCAGCAGCCCCCGGCAGGGTGCAAATGAAAAACTGTTTTTT; CDR3 protein: CASSPRQGANEKLFF
D gene: -; clone size: -; J gene: TRBJ1-1; V gene: TRBV27; CDR3 length: 16; CDR3 DNA: TGTGCCAGCAGTTTATCCTTTATCAGGGGTCGGGCTGAAGCTTTCTTT; CDR3 protein: CASSLSFIRGRAEAFF
D gene: -; clone size: -; J gene: TRBJ2-6; V gene: TRBV18; CDR3 length: 17; CDR3 DNA: TGTGCCAGCTCACCCCTTGACAGTTGGACTGGGGCCAACGTCCTGACTTTC; CDR3 protein: CASSPLDSWTGANVLTF
D gene: TRBD1; clone size: -; J gene: TRBJ1-2; V gene: TRBV30; CDR3 length: 12; CDR3 DNA: TGTGCCGTCCAGGGGGCGGTCTCTGGCTACACCTTC; CDR3 protein: CAVQGAVSGYTF
D gene: -; clone size: -; J gene: TRBJ1-5; V gene: TRBV18; CDR3 length: 17; CDR3 DNA: TGTGCCAGCTCACTAAGACAGGTTGGGAATAGCAATCAGCCCCAGCATTTT; CDR3 protein: CASSLRQVGNSNQPQHF
D gene: -; clone size: -; J gene: TRBJ2-5; V gene: TRBV28; CDR3 length: 14; CDR3 DNA: TGTGCCAGCAGTCGAGGCAGATTTCAAGAGACCCAGTACTTC; CDR3 protein: CASSRGRFQETQYF
D gene: -; clone size: -; J gene: TRBJ1-5; V gene: TRBV18; CDR3 length: 20; CDR3 DNA: TGTGCCAGCTCACCCTGGTCGCGGCGGACAGCACCCACCCCAAATCAGCCCCAGCATTTT; CDR3 protein: CASSPWSRRTAPTPNQPQHF
D gene: -; clone size: -; J gene: TRBJ2-3; V gene: TRBV25-1; CDR3 length: 11; CDR3 DNA: TGTGCCAGCAGTAAATCTGTTACGCAGTATTTT; CDR3 protein: CASSKSVTQYF
D gene: TRBD1; clone size: -; J gene: TRBJ1-2; V gene: TRBV4-1; CDR3 length: 18; CDR3 DNA: TGCGCCAGCAGCCAGAAGCCGGGACAGGGTCCGATGCTTAGTGGCTACACCTTC; CDR3 protein: CASSQKPGQGPMLSGYTF
D gene: -; clone size: -; J gene: TRBJ2-7; V gene: TRBV28; CDR3 length: 13; CDR3 DNA: TGTGCCAGCAGTCCCCTCAGCCACTACGAGCAGTACTTC; CDR3 protein: CASSPLSHYEQYF
D gene: TRBD2; clone size: -; J gene: TRBJ2-5; V gene: TRBV7-6; CDR3 length: 15; CDR3 DNA: TGTGCCAGCAGCTCAAAGACTAGCTCAAGAAAGACCCAGTACTTC; CDR3 protein: CASSSKTSSRKTQYF
D gene: TRBD1; clone size: -; J gene: TRBJ1-5; V gene: TRBV29-1; CDR3 length: 14; CDR3 DNA: TGCAGCGTTGCGGGACAGGATAGCAATCAGCCCCAGCATTTT; CDR3 protein: CSVAGQDSNQPQHF
D gene: -; clone size: -; J gene: TRBJ2-1; V gene: TRBV19; CDR3 length: 15; CDR3 DNA: TGTGCCAGTAGTATAGTAGCGGAGACCTACAATGAGCAGTTCTTC; CDR3 protein: CASSIVAETYNEQFF
D gene: TRBD2; clone size: -; J gene: TRBJ2-7; V gene: TRBV5-4; CDR3 length: 14; CDR3 DNA: TGTGCCAGCAGCTTGTCTAGCGGTGCCTACGAGCAGTACTTC; CDR3 protein: CASSLSSGAYEQYF
D gene: -; clone size: -; J gene: TRBJ2-5; V gene: TRBV20-1; CDR3 length: 11; CDR3 DNA: TGCAGTGCTAGAGGTCAGGAGACCCAGTACTTC; CDR3 protein: CSARGQETQYF
D gene: TRBD1; clone size: -; J gene: TRBJ2-5; V gene: TRBV4-2; CDR3 length: 16; CDR3 DNA: TGTGCCAGCAGCCAAGATATGGCAGGGGGTCAAGAGACCCAGTACTTC; CDR3 protein: CASSQDMAGGQETQYF
D gene: TRBD2; clone size: -; J gene: TRBJ2-3; V gene: TRBV7-2; CDR3 length: 14; CDR3 DNA: TGTGCCAGCAGCCAAGCGGGGGGCTCAGATACGCAGTATTTT; CDR3 protein: CASSQAGGSDTQYF
D gene: -; clone size: -; J gene: TRBJ2-2; V gene: TRBV6-4; CDR3 length: 13; CDR3 DNA: TGTGCCAGCAGTGTAGACAGCACCGGGGAGCTGTTTTTT; CDR3 protein: CASSVDSTGELFF
D gene: -; clone size: once; J gene: TRBJ1-2; V gene: TRBV7-9; CDR3 length: 14; CDR3 DNA: TGTGCCAGCAGCGGTTGGGATTTGAGCTATGGCTACACCTTC; CDR3 protein: CASSGWDLSYGYTF